These T cell receptor beta chains were read from a single sample in a study of sequential checkpoint blockade in melanoma. Clones were sequenced by immunoSEQ multiplex PCR, and TCRdb holds only the in-frame ones, with some missing. The sample holds some 11,000 clones, under 85% seen once. The sample consisted of CD8+ T cells sorted from blood (inferred from file names), taken from a patient given nivolumab and ipilimumab in sequence. The receptors derive from a human donor with melanoma. The CDR3 runs from the conserved cysteine through the conserved F or W. Each record gives: clone size, D gene, J gene, V gene, CDR3 protein, CDR3 DNA. The D gene is left open where the match is weak. The size entry is marked missing in some rows and otherwise reads once, few, many or a size class.

>medium-sized|.|TRBJ1-3|TRBV7-9
CASSLLGEAGGNTIYF
TGTGCCAGCAGCTTACTAGGGGAAGCAGGTGGAAACACCATATATTTT
>once|TRBD1|TRBJ1-1|TRBV5-1
CASSTWTGRNTEAFF
TGCGCCAGCAGCACTTGGACAGGGAGGAACACTGAAGCTTTCTTT
>few|.|TRBJ2-3|TRBV9
CASSLSDLTDTQYF
TGTGCCAGCAGCCTCAGTGATCTCACAGATACGCAGTATTTT
>.|TRBD2|TRBJ2-1|TRBV27
CASSLPGTRKDEQFF
TGTGCCAGCAGTTTACCTGGGACTAGGAAGGATGAGCAGTTCTTC
>.|TRBD1|TRBJ2-5|TRBV19
CASSMIGTGLETQYF
TGTGCCAGTAGTATGATCGGGACAGGGCTGGAGACCCAGTACTTC
>.|TRBD2|TRBJ2-7|TRBV28
CASSLSLAGESSYEQYF
TGTGCCAGCAGTTTATCCCTAGCGGGGGAGAGCTCCTACGAGCAGTACTTC
>.|.|TRBJ2-1|TRBV7-9
CASSLEGGAGNEQFF
TGTGCCAGCAGCTTAGAGGGGGGGGCGGGGAATGAGCAGTTCTTC
>.|TRBD1|TRBJ1-1|TRBV19
CASSWTGNTEAFF
TGTGCCAGTAGCTGGACAGGAAACACTGAAGCTTTCTTT
>.|.|TRBJ1-1|TRBV19
CASSEQTTEAFF
TGTGCCAGTAGTGAACAGACCACTGAAGCTTTCTTT
>.|TRBD1|TRBJ1-2|TRBV29-1
CVGTGANYGYTF
TGCGTCGGCACAGGGGCCAACTATGGCTACACCTTC
>.|TRBD2|TRBJ2-5|TRBV9
CASSSRLAQETQYF
TGTGCCAGCAGCTCGCGACTAGCGCAAGAGACCCAGTACTTC
>.|.|TRBJ1-1|TRBV9
CASSVGENTEAFF
TGTGCCAGCAGCGTAGGAGAGAACACTGAAGCTTTCTTT
>.|TRBD1|TRBJ2-7|TRBV6-5
CASSYSGDSSYEQYF
TGTGCCAGCAGTTACTCGGGGGACAGCTCCTACGAGCAGTACTTC
>.|TRBD2|TRBJ2-7|TRBV29-1
CSVVGLAGGRNEQYF
TGCAGCGTTGTAGGGCTAGCGGGAGGCAGGAACGAGCAGTACTTC
>.|.|TRBJ2-1|TRBV27
CASSPNLRDSTYNEQFF
TGTGCCAGCAGTCCGAACCTCCGGGACTCGACTTACAATGAGCAGTTCTTC
>.|TRBD1|TRBJ1-3|TRBV2
CASSWPLRTGVNSMAGNTIYF
TGTGCCAGCAGTTGGCCCCTCCGGACAGGGGTAAATTCTATGGCTGGAAACACCATATATTTT
>.|.|TRBJ1-1|TRBV4-1
CASSQGLMTTEAFF
TGCGCCAGCAGCCAAGGCTTAATGACAACTGAAGCTTTCTTT
>.|.|TRBJ2-7|TRBV5-1
CASSNPGGYSYEQYF
TGCGCCAGCAGCAACCCTGGGGGGTACTCCTACGAGCAGTACTTC
>.|TRBD1|TRBJ2-5|TRBV6-5
CASSSQERGHQETQYF
TGTGCCAGCAGTTCCCAGGAGAGGGGGCACCAAGAGACCCAGTACTTC
>.|.|TRBJ1-2|TRBV6-5
CASYGGHGYTF
TGTGCCAGTTACGGGGGACATGGCTACACCTTC
>.|.|TRBJ1-2|TRBV30
CAEGGGWGYTF
TGTGCCGAGGGGGGGGGCTGGGGCTACACCTTC
>large|TRBD2|TRBJ2-1|TRBV6-4
CASSDSSGGANEQFF
TGTGCCAGCAGTGACTCTAGCGGGGGGGCCAATGAGCAGTTCTTC
>.|.|TRBJ2-3|TRBV6-5
CASSYDPLAADTQYF
TGTGCCAGCAGTTACGACCCGCTAGCCGCAGATACGCAGTATTTT
>.|.|TRBJ1-4|TRBV7-8
CASSPEGGATNEKLFF
TGTGCCAGCAGCCCAGAGGGTGGAGCAACTAATGAAAAACTGTTTTTT
>.|.|TRBJ1-3|TRBV27
CASSSLSSGNTIYF
TGTGCCAGCAGTTCCCTCAGCTCTGGAAACACCATATATTTT
>.|.|TRBJ2-7|TRBV19
CASSPRGGGHDEQYF
TGTGCCAGTAGTCCTAGAGGGGGAGGGCACGACGAGCAGTACTTC
>.|.|TRBJ2-1|TRBV5-1
CASRVSGDPTEQFF
TGCGCCAGCAGAGTTAGCGGAGACCCCACTGAGCAGTTCTTC
>.|.|TRBJ1-2|TRBV10-3
CAISESDGGQGYGYTF
TGTGCCATCAGTGAGTCGGACGGGGGGCAAGGCTATGGCTACACCTTC
>.|.|TRBJ2-6|TRBV28
CASSLMNFGANVLTF
TGTGCCAGCAGTTTAATGAACTTTGGGGCCAACGTCCTGACTTTC
>few|TRBD2|TRBJ2-7|TRBV19
CASSIESSGVYEQYF
TGTGCCAGTAGTATAGAGTCTAGCGGAGTCTACGAGCAGTACTTC
>few|.|TRBJ1-5|TRBV10-1
CASSDSNQPQHF
TGCGCCAGCAGTGACTCCAATCAGCCCCAGCATTTT
>few|.|TRBJ1-2|TRBV7-9
CASSLELRGYTF
TGTGCCAGCAGCTTAGAATTGAGGGGCTACACCTTC
>.|TRBD1|TRBJ2-7|TRBV27
CASSPDRVPYEQYF
TGTGCCAGCAGCCCGGACAGGGTACCCTACGAGCAGTACTTC
>.|TRBD1|TRBJ2-5|TRBV4-2
CASSQDAGQGGETQYF
TGTGCCAGCAGCCAAGATGCGGGACAGGGCGGGGAGACCCAGTACTTC
>.|TRBD1|TRBJ2-1|TRBV19
CASGQGAYNEQFF
TGTGCCAGTGGGCAGGGGGCCTACAATGAGCAGTTCTTC
>.|TRBD2|TRBJ2-5|TRBV27
CASTSTASGFQETQYF
TGTGCCAGCACTTCAACGGCTAGCGGATTCCAAGAGACCCAGTACTTC
>once|.|TRBJ2-7|TRBV5-5
CASSLVGVKEQYF
TGTGCCAGCAGCTTGGTCGGGGTAAAGGAGCAGTACTTC
>.|TRBD2|TRBJ2-7|TRBV28
CASSPRALAGVEQYF
TGTGCCAGCAGTCCCAGGGCACTAGCGGGTGTCGAGCAGTACTTC
>few|TRBD1|TRBJ2-7|TRBV7-9
CASSLAVTGAYEQYF
TGTGCCAGCAGCTTAGCCGTGACAGGGGCCTACGAGCAGTACTTC
>.|.|TRBJ2-7|TRBV11-2
CASSLDIQVLSYEQYF
TGTGCCAGCAGCTTAGATATCCAGGTCCTCTCCTACGAGCAGTACTTC
>once|.|TRBJ2-7|TRBV27
CASSASKPYEQYF
TGTGCCAGCAGTGCTAGTAAGCCCTACGAGCAGTACTTC
>.|.|TRBJ1-1|TRBV5-6
CASSLGPLGPEAFF
TGTGCCAGCAGCTTGGGCCCGCTGGGGCCTGAAGCTTTCTTT
>few|.|TRBJ1-6|TRBV7-8
CASSYQGISPLHF
TGTGCCAGCAGCTACCAGGGTATCTCACCCCTCCACTTT
>.|.|TRBJ1-1|TRBV2
CASSDTRENTEAFF
TGTGCCAGCAGTGATACCAGGGAGAACACTGAAGCTTTCTTT
>.|.|TRBJ2-6|TRBV27
CASRDRPGGANVLTF
TGTGCCAGCAGGGACCGTCCGGGGGGGGCCAACGTCCTGACTTTC
>once|.|TRBJ1-6|TRBV25-1
CASSEYGPYNSPLHF
TGTGCCAGCAGTGAATATGGGCCCTATAATTCACCCCTCCACTTT
>.|.|TRBJ1-6|TRBV2
CASRNGDNSPLHF
TGTGCCAGCAGGAACGGTGATAATTCACCCCTCCACTTT
>.|.|TRBJ2-7|TRBV6-6
CASSYLGAREQYF
TGTGCCAGCAGTTACCTGGGGGCGCGGGAGCAGTACTTC
>.|.|TRBJ2-3|TRBV11-2
CASSLEGVEDTQYF
TGTGCCAGCAGCTTAGAAGGGGTCGAAGATACGCAGTATTTT
>.|TRBD2|TRBJ2-1|TRBV7-9
CASSFILAGDHLRFF
TGTGCCAGCAGCTTTATCCTAGCGGGGGATCATCTTCGGTTCTTC
>.|TRBD1|TRBJ1-4|TRBV15
CATSSTGALTNEKLFF
TGTGCCACCAGCAGTACAGGGGCCCTAACTAATGAAAAACTGTTTTTT
>.|.|TRBJ2-3|TRBV9
CASSVDGGIGDTQYF
TGTGCCAGCAGCGTAGATGGGGGGATCGGAGATACGCAGTATTTT
>few|TRBD1|TRBJ1-4|TRBV4-3
CASSQDFPLTGGYNEKLFF
TGCGCCAGCAGCCAAGACTTCCCCCTCACAGGGGGCTATAATGAAAAACTGTTTTTT
>.|.|TRBJ2-7|TRBV28
CASSIEQGSYEQYF
TGTGCCAGCAGCATCGAACAGGGTTCCTACGAGCAGTACTTC